These 5 T cell receptor beta chains were all obtained from the same sample, sequenced in a study of radiotherapy plus CTLA-4 blockade in lung cancer. Sequenced by immunoSEQ multiplex PCR; TCRdb stores in-frame clones only, minus some. The profile shows 50,000 to 65,000 clones, 70% to 80% of them singletons. Material: peripheral blood, obtained from a patient treated with radiotherapy plus ipilimumab. The receptor set was obtained from a human donor with non-small cell lung cancer who had a partial response to radiotherapy plus ipilimumab.

The sample holds a few counts of this clone. The chain joins TRBV10-1 to TRBJ2-3, with D perhaps matching TRBD1 (6 bases). Germline V gene sequence: CDR1 WNHNN, CDR2 SYGVQD (reference sequence). The CDR3 sequence is 12 residues long. V lost 6 bases, J lost 5 bases, and 9 bases lay in between. The DNA of the CDR3 is TGCGCCAGCAGGCAGGGGTTAGATACGCAGTATTTT. Amino acids: CASRQGLDTQYF.

The chain recombines TRBV27 with TRBJ1-1; 7 bases align to TRBD1. The V segment lost 2 bases and the J segment 6 bases; nucleotides outside the gene matches: 9. This CDR3 is built from 15 residues. Germline CDR1 and CDR2: MNHEY and SMNVEV (reference sequence). CDR3 protein: CASSLTAGGLAEAFF. The CDR3 DNA reads TGTGCCAGCAGTTTAACGGCAGGGGGTCTCGCTGAAGCTTTCTTT.

This sequence joins TRBV2 and TRBJ2-1; the match to TRBD1 covers 7 bases. CDR3 length: 16 residues. Trimming at V came to 2 bases and at J to 4 bases, leaving 8 bases not matched to a gene. Germline assignment: CDR1 SNHLY and CDR2 FYNNEI. CDR3 loop: CASSELQGSLYNEQFF. In DNA form, the CDR3 reads TGTGCCAGCAGTGAACTACAGGGGTCCCTATACAATGAGCAGTTCTTC.

The CDR3: CASSATGGTGELFF. The CDR3 DNA reads TGCGCCAGCAGTGCGACAGGGGGTACCGGGGAGCTGTTTTTT. The chain recombines TRBV10-1 with TRBJ2-2; the match to TRBD1 covers 9 bases. This CDR3 is built from 14 residues. The ends lost 4 bases at V and 5 bases at J; junction bases unmatched: 2. Germline V lookup: CDR1 WNHNN, CDR2 SYGVQD (reference sequence).

V usage is TRBV28 and J usage is TRBJ2-3; 10 nucleotides match TRBD2. Losses at the gene ends were 6 bases for V and 1 base for J; bases not matched to a gene: 7. Germline V gene sequence: CDR1 MDHEN, CDR2 SYDVKM. The CDR3 has 16 residues. CDR3 DNA sequence: TGTGCCAGCAGCCCGCTTACTAGCGGGGGCACAGATACGCAGTATTTT. Its translation: CASSPLTSGGTDTQYF. Looking up the rest from reference TRBV28 and TRBJ2-3 gives the full variable domain: DVKVTQSSRYLVKRTGEKVFLECVQDMDHENMFWYRQDPGLGLRLIYFSYDVKMKEKGDIPEGYSVSREKKERFSLILESASTNQTSMYLCASSPLTSGGTDTQYFGPGTRLTVL.